A single TCR beta chain is shown here with its context. Its antigen remains unidentified. The data originate from a study of blood T cells in healthy people across ages. Germline V gene lookup returns CDR1 SGHTA and CDR2 FQGNSA. Trimming took 1 base from V and 0 from J, leaving 12 bases between them. The CDR3 spans 16 residues. Findings and caveats of the study: Estimated diversity across one million T cells was deemed an underestimate.

The second PCR ran roughly 7 to 12 cycles with a sample-barcoded 5' primer and J-beta primers. TCRdb independently ran MiXCR on the 5' RACE reads; one entry per CDR3 protein. Of 1,500,000 or so distinct CDR3 sequences in the sample, roughly 43% were seen once. The chain uses TRBV7-2 and TRBJ1-2, with D possibly being TRBD1 (6 bases). Material for sequencing was blood. This receptor was identified in a woman between 18 and 29 years old in good health. CDR3 amino acids: CTSSLVGGGSNYGYTF. The CDR3 nucleotides are TGTACCAGCAGCTTAGTAGGGGGGGGTTCTAACTATGGCTACACCTTC.